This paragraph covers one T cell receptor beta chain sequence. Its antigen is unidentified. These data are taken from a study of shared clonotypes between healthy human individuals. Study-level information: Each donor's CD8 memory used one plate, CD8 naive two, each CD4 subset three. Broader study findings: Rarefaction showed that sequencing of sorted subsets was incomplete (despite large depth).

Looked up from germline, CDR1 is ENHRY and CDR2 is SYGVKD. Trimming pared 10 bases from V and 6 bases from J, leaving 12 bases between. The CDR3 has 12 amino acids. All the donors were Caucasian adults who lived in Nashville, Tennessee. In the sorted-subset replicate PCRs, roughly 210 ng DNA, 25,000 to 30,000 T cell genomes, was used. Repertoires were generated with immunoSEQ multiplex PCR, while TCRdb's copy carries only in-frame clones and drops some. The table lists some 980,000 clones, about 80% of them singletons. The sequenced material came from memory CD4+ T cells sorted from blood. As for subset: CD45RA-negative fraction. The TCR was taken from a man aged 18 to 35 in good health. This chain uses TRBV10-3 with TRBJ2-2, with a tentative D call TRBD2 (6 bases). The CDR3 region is CASAAGSGELFF. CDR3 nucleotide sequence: TGTGCCAGTGCCGCGGGGTCCGGGGAGCTGTTTTTT.